A selection of T cell receptor beta chains follows, all from one sample in a study of OX40 agonist ivuxolimab in advanced cancers. Clones were sequenced by immunoSEQ multiplex PCR, and TCRdb holds only the in-frame ones, with some missing. The sample includes tens of thousands of clones, approximately 90% seen only once; the top ten take 3.5% to 4%. Source: CD4+ or CD8+ T cells sorted from blood, taken in a trial of the OX40 agonist ivuxolimab. Every receptor here comes from an adult with an advanced solid tumor such as melanoma, head and neck, liver or kidney cancer. Both conserved end residues are part of each CDR3. The D gene is left open where the match is weak. Where a row states a size, it is once, few, many or the class of an expanded clone; other rows omit it.

NA	TRBV4-2	TRBJ2-7	TRBD1	TGTGCCAGCAGCCAGCCACAGGGGTACGAGCAGTACTTC	CASSQPQGYEQYF
NA	TRBV19	TRBJ2-7	NA	TGTGCCAGTAGTATATACCGGGATCAACCCTACGAGCAGTACTTC	CASSIYRDQPYEQYF
NA	TRBV10-3	TRBJ2-7	NA	TGTGCCATCAGTGACGGGTACGAGCAGTACTTC	CAISDGYEQYF
NA	TRBV4-3	TRBJ2-3	NA	TGCGCCAGCAGCCAAGAGTCACCGGTATCAGATACGCAGTATTTT	CASSQESPVSDTQYF
NA	TRBV19	TRBJ1-1	TRBD1	TGTGCCAGTAGTATAGGCCGGGACAGAAGGACTGAAGCTTTCTTT	CASSIGRDRRTEAFF
once	TRBV25-1	TRBJ2-7	TRBD1	TGTGCCAGCAGTACCTCGTGGGACAGGTACGAGCAGTACTTC	CASSTSWDRYEQYF
NA	TRBV9	TRBJ1-2	TRBD1	TGTGCCAGCAGCGTAGAAGGCAGGGGGTACCTCCCCTATGGCTACACCTTC	CASSVEGRGYLPYGYTF
NA	TRBV7-9	TRBJ2-1	TRBD1	TGTGCCAGCAGCTTAGGACAGGGGTGGAACAATGAGCAGTTCTTC	CASSLGQGWNNEQFF
NA	TRBV7-2	TRBJ2-5	TRBD2	TGTGCCAGCAGCTTAAGGCCTGGGGTTCTAGCGGTACAAGAGACCCAGTACTTC	CASSLRPGVLAVQETQYF
NA	TRBV6-1	TRBJ2-1	TRBD1	TGTGCCAGCAGGACCGACAGGGGGCTACACAATGAGCAGTTCTTC	CASRTDRGLHNEQFF
NA	TRBV7-9	TRBJ2-1	NA	TGTGCCAGCAGCCGAGACTCCTACAATGAGCAGTTCTTC	CASSRDSYNEQFF
NA	TRBV5-1	TRBJ2-1	NA	TGCGCCAGCAGCTACCCGGCCGCTGGGAATGAGCAGTTCTTC	CASSYPAAGNEQFF
once	TRBV7-9	TRBJ2-1	TRBD1	TGTGCCAGCAGCAAAGCAGGGGGTTACAATGAGCAGTTCTTC	CASSKAGGYNEQFF
NA	TRBV4-3	TRBJ1-5	NA	TGCGCCAGCAGCCAAGGGAGATATAGCAATCAGCCCCAGCATTTT	CASSQGRYSNQPQHF
NA	TRBV29-1	TRBJ2-3	TRBD1	TGCAGCGGGGTCCTCCGGGACAGGGCGGGTGCGGGAGTCCCAGATACGCAGTATTTT	CSGVLRDRAGAGVPDTQYF
NA	TRBV15	TRBJ1-2	NA	TGTGCCACCAGCGCCGATAAGGGGGGGGGAAACTATGGCTACACCTTC	CATSADKGGGNYGYTF
NA	TRBV29-1	TRBJ2-1	NA	TGCAGCGTTTCTGGGACCCATCCCTACAATGAGCAGTTCTTC	CSVSGTHPYNEQFF
NA	TRBV6-5	TRBJ2-7	NA	TGTGCCAGCAGTTTAGGTATAGAGCCTTCCTACGAGCAGTACTTC	CASSLGIEPSYEQYF
NA	TRBV10-3	TRBJ2-7	TRBD1	TGTGCCATCAGTGAGTCCCGGGACAGGGGCCACGAGCAGTACTTC	CAISESRDRGHEQYF
NA	TRBV27	TRBJ1-2	NA	TGTGCCAGCAGTTTACTTGGGAGCGGGAATGGCTACACCTTC	CASSLLGSGNGYTF